What follows is one T cell receptor (beta chain) and its context. The antigen remains unidentified. The data were taken from a study of cytomegalovirus exposure and HLA in healthy donors. Study as a whole: Most donors, less than 85% of over 350 genotyped, fell in the Caucasian-associated ancestry cluster. The study, taken as a whole, reports: The investigators catalogued 150 to 200 TCR beta chains as cytomegalovirus-associated. There were a few CMV-associated chains whose specificity for CMV antigens was confirmed in vitro.

V lost 0 bases and J 7 bases, leaving 13 bases between the germline ends. The CDR3 extends over 14 amino acids. Germline CDR1 LGHNA, CDR2 YSLEER. It was with 60 Vbeta and 13 Jbeta primers that the PCR ran. Original processing notes: About 83 million unique TCR beta chains, some 11 million shared, were counted in a later analysis. Clones were sequenced by immunoSEQ multiplex PCR, and TCRdb holds only the in-frame ones, with some missing. The DNA gave D and trimming, while V, J and clone size come from that table. The table lists some 100,000 clones, 75% of them singletons. The gene calls are TRBV4-3 and TRBJ2-7; a possible D gene is TRBD1 (6 bases). Source material: PBMCs. This TCR derives from a woman between 18 and 30 years old in good health and CMV-seropositive. DNA for the CDR3: TGCGCCAGCAGCCAAGAGCAGGGGCCGGGAGAGCAGTACTTC. This sequence encodes CASSQEQGPGEQYF.